This TCR beta chain emerged from a study of T cell responses to AZD1222 COVID-19 vaccine (dated by TCRdb to about 2021). General notes on the study: AZD1222 recipients with second doses at about 4 weeks or about 12 weeks were pooled, because spike-specific TCR depth and breadth did not differ between schedules. TCR sequencing was performed for fewer than 250 trial participants, of whom around 200 were given two doses of AZD1222 and around 25 were given two doses of MenACWY control vaccine. Enrollment into the trials was organized by age into subgroups of 18-55, 56-69 and 70-plus years, and those subgroups contained 148, 28 and 57 TCR-sequenced participants, respectively. Summary of the overall study and its limitations: A significant rise in spike-specific TCR breadth and depth was observed after two AZD1222 doses relative to day 0 and relative to MenACWY recipients. CD4 TCRs associated with the vaccine covered the entire spike protein, and the dominant responses were in regions 160-218 and 743-854. Participants were mostly white British and included more females than males, and it was suggested by the authors that clonal diversity may have been underestimated. Reportedly, almost half of the unique spike-specific TCRs recognized epitopes lying outside the regions that are mutated in the B.1.351 and B.1.1.7 variants. Only six AZD1222 recipients were SARS-CoV-2 seropositive at baseline, limiting conclusions about previously exposed vaccinees. Because no samples from the day 14 peak response were available, repertoires could be characterized only after the peak T cell response. In the small 56-69-year group, the increase in depth fell short of significance, most likely because of low power.

The CDR3 regions of human TCRbeta chains were analyzed by immunosequencing. In the original analysis: Repertoire TCRs were checked for matches against a reference library of SARS-CoV-2-specific TCRs that had been generated using the MIRA antigen-specificity platform. Breadth was defined as the fraction of unique TCRs that were SARS-CoV-2-associated. Depth was defined as the fraction of total T cells that were SARS-CoV-2-associated. Using the MIRA data, every spike-specific TCR was mapped to the spike region that the TCR reacted to and assigned to either a CD4 or a CD8 class. Log10-transformed breadth and depth values were compared by one-way ANOVA with Sidak's multiple comparisons tests. The source is immuneACCESS, and TCRdb retained only in-frame sequences with V and J called. Part of the clones is not carried over; for the studies checked, unresolved V genes explain less than half of this, and the remainder is unexplained. V and J calls and clone size are given by that table; D and trimming were obtained from the DNA. The sample table contains over 150,000 clones; only one count was recorded for about nine tenths of them. The ten largest clones represent around 5.2% of the sample.

This clone was detected only once. Its antigen has not been determined. It has no much larger one-base neighbor in the sample; base qualities were not kept. The intended sense of this specimen's time point label: baseline before first vaccination. Samples from vaccinated people were obtained from the UK trials COV001 and COV002, which included a single-blind randomized controlled phase 2/3 trial of AZD1222 (ChAdOx1 nCoV-19) in healthy adults. For TCRbeta chain sequencing, PBMC samples were collected from trial participants at day 0 and at day 28 after the second dose. This specimen consisted of peripheral blood, obtained on day 0 of AZD1222 vaccination. The origin of this receptor is an adult in good health.

The CDR3 corresponds to CATSDNEKGVRGYEQFF. The nucleotide sequence is given as TGTGCCACCAGTGATAATGAAAAGGGGGTTAGGGGCTATGAGCAGTTCTTC. The receptor chain draws on TRBV24-1 and TRBJ2-1; the D gene is perhaps TRBD1, from 6 matching bases. CDR1 and CDR2, looked up from the germline V gene, are KGHDR and SFDVKD. The CDR3, cysteine through phenylalanine, is 17 amino acids long. Only CDR3 DNA remains: 51 bases, in frame from the first base. The V end loses 3 bases and the J end loses 8 bases, and a stretch of 22 bases separates them.